The 4 T cell receptor beta chains listed next were all sequenced from one sample in a study of cytomegalovirus exposure and HLA in healthy donors. PCR employed 60 Vbeta and 13 Jbeta primers. Libraries were prepared by immunoSEQ multiplex PCR; TCRdb keeps only in-frame clonotypes and omits some of them. There are approximately 210,000 clones in the sample; around 73% occur only once, and roughly 2.1% lies in the top ten. Sequenced material: PBMCs. These receptors came from a woman aged 25 to 39 in good health and CMV-seropositive.

In its sample, this clone was seen a few times. The rearrangement links TRBV18 to TRBJ2-2; D unresolved. V was cut by 7 bases and J by 5 bases, with 14 bases left in between. This CDR3 spans 14 amino acids. CDR1 is KGHSH and CDR2 is LQKENI in the germline V gene. The DNA of the CDR3 is TGTGCCAGCTTCACCAGGCAGGATACCGGGGAGCTGTTTTTT. Translating it yields CASFTRQDTGELFF.

This chain links TRBV9 with TRBJ2-7; D perhaps matches TRBD2 (6 bases). The length of the CDR3 is 15 residues. Trimming removed 4 bases from V and 3 bases from J, with 17 bases in between. The germline V gene encodes CDR1 SGDLS and CDR2 YYNGEE. The DNA for the CDR3 is TGTGCCAGCAGCCTCACCGGGACTGACCTCTACGAGCAGTACTTC. This gives the protein CASSLTGTDLYEQYF.

The rearrangement links TRBV2 to TRBJ2-7; no clear D gene. CDR3 length: 15 residues. Germline assignment: CDR1 SNHLY and CDR2 FYNNEI. V was shortened by 4 bases and J by 1 base, with 14 bases between the two germline ends. The chain's CDR3 is CASSVGQAISYEQYF. DNA for the CDR3: TGTGCCAGCAGTGTCGGTCAGGCGATATCCTACGAGCAGTACTTC.

This clone was observed a few times. Distinct nucleotide sequences in the sample also encode this CDR3. The J gene is TRBJ1-2, the V gene TRBV7-2, with TRBD1 identical over 10 bases. V gave up 1 base and J gave up 5 bases; unmatched junction bases: 1. This CDR3 contains 14 residues. Germline values: CDR1 SGHTA, CDR2 FQGNSA. CDR3 loop: CASSLGQGAYGYTF. CDR3 sequence (DNA): TGTGCCAGCAGCTTAGGACAGGGGGCTTATGGCTACACCTTC. Variable domain in full (rest from reference TRBV7-2 and TRBJ1-2): GAGVSQSPSNKVTEKGKDVELRCDPISGHTALYWYRQSLGQGLEFLIYFQGNSAPDKSGLPSDRFSAERTGGSVSTLTIQRTQQEDSAVYLCASSLGQGAYGYTFGSGTRLTVV.